This TCR beta chain was found in a study of blood T cell repertoires in COVID-19. As for the study in general: Specimens from acute and convalescent COVID-19 originated in the United States, Italy and Spain. PBMCs, B-cell-depleted T cells, or T cells provided the cDNA or gDNA that made up the material.

V shed 5 bases and J 5 bases; nucleotides not matched to a gene: 9. The CDR3 contains 15 residues. Germline V gene lookup returns CDR1 SEHNR and CDR2 FQNEAQ (reference sequence). Enrollment of patients from Seattle took place during active infection, with longitudinal follow-up. This clone has only one observation. Original data processing: Counts of nucleated cells, estimated from reference gene primer amplification, were obtained. Sequenced by immunoSEQ multiplex PCR; TCRdb stores in-frame clones only, minus some. The V and J calls and clone size are taken from that table; D and trimming were inferred from the DNA. The table shows fewer than 250,000 clones, with 90% to 95% occurring only once.

The specimen sequenced was peripheral blood. V and J are TRBV7-9 and TRBJ2-7; 10 nucleotides match TRBD1. The sequence was collected from a man aged 55 to 70 with COVID-19, enrolled during active disease. The CDR3 reads CASSERDRGIHEQYF. The CDR3 coding sequence is TGTGCCAGCAGCGAACGGGACAGGGGAATCCACGAGCAGTACTTC. The full variable domain, its missing parts supplied by reference TRBV7-9 and TRBJ2-7, is DTGVSQNPRHKITKRGQNVTFRCDPISEHNRLYWYRQTLGQGPEFLTYFQNEAQLEKSRLLSDRFSAERPKGSFSTLEIQRTEQGDSAMYLCASSERDRGIHEQYFGPGTRLTVT.